The 22 T cell receptor beta chains below were found in one sample sequenced in a study of T cell responses to AZD1222 COVID-19 vaccine. Produced via immunoSEQ multiplex PCR; TCRdb's table is partial and in-frame only. The table shows some 81,000 clones, with approximately 83% occurring only once. Sequencing was performed on peripheral blood, taken 28 days after the second AZD1222 dose. The origin of the receptors is an adult who received the AZD1222 COVID-19 vaccine.

V gene TRBV2 combines with J gene TRBJ1-3; no firm D call. Per germline, CDR1 SNHLY and CDR2 FYNNEI. The CDR3 sequence is 14 residues long. V was trimmed by 5 bases and J by 1 base, leaving 9 bases between them. The CDR3 spells CASSPTLSGNTIYF. In DNA, the CDR3 is TGTGCCAGCAGTCCGACCCTTTCTGGAAACACCATATATTTT.

CDR3 bases: TGTGCCAGCAGCGTGTCCGGAGGAGAAGAAAAACTGTTTTTT. This codes for CASSVSGGEEKLFF. V is TRBV9 and J is TRBJ1-4; D call uncertain. Trimming pared 2 bases from V and 8 bases from J, leaving 13 bases between. The length of the CDR3 is 14 residues. The germline gives CDR1 SGDLS, CDR2 YYNGEE.

The chain carries TRBV10-3 and TRBJ2-2; 7 bases align to TRBD1. This CDR3 comprises 15 residues. Germline V gene sequence: CDR1 ENHRY, CDR2 SYGVKD. V shed 10 bases and J 5 bases; nucleotides not matched to a gene: 13. The CDR3 nucleotides read TGTGCCACAGCAGACACAGGGGTAGGAACCGGGGAGCTGTTTTTT. It translates to CATADTGVGTGELFF.

The chain joins TRBV4-2 to TRBJ1-6; TRBD1 matches at 9 bases. The CDR3 extends over 14 amino acids. J gave up 7 bases and V 3 bases, and 1 base lay outside the gene matches. Germline V CDR1 and CDR2: LGHNA, YNFKEQ. This CDR3 is CASSQTGGNSPLHF. CDR3 in DNA: TGTGCCAGCAGCCAGACAGGGGGAAATTCACCCCTCCACTTT.

This chain links TRBV10-3 with TRBJ2-2, with 15 positions matching TRBD2. V trimming: 7 bases; J trimming: 5 bases; junction bases outside the gene matches: 8. The CDR3 extends over 17 amino acids. Germline loops: CDR1 ENHRY, CDR2 SYGVKD. This chain's CDR3 is CAITQGLAGGVTGELFF. The CDR3 DNA sequence: TGTGCCATCACCCAAGGACTAGCGGGAGGGGTAACCGGGGAGCTGTTTTTT.

This sequence joins TRBV29-1 and TRBJ2-1; TRBD2 might be the D (5 bases). This CDR3 region has 14 residues. The V gene lost 4 bases and the J gene lost 3 bases, with 13 bases spanning the gap. Germline CDR1 and CDR2: SQVTM and ANQGSEA. The CDR3 is CSVGSGRNYNEQFF. The DNA for the CDR3 is TGCAGCGTTGGGAGCGGACGTAACTACAATGAGCAGTTCTTC.

The chain joins TRBV5-5 to TRBJ1-2, with 8 bases that match TRBD1. The CDR3 loop spans 14 amino acids. Germline CDR1 SGHKS, CDR2 YYEKEE (reference sequence). The J segment lost 4 bases and the V segment lost 0 bases, leaving 2 bases of the junction unmatched. In DNA, the CDR3 is TGTGCCAGCAGCTTGGGGACAGGGCCCTATGGCTACACCTTC. Its translation is CASSLGTGPYGYTF.

A single count supports this clone. The chain employs TRBV3-1 (or the pseudogene TRBV3-2) and TRBJ1-6; D uncertain. The CDR3 has 13 amino acids. Trimming pared 9 bases from V and 0 bases from J, leaving 6 bases between. Germline V gene sequence: CDR1 LGHDT, CDR2 YNNKEL (reference sequence). The CDR3 loop is CASQSSYNSPLHF. DNA of the CDR3: TGTGCCAGTCAGAGCTCCTATAATTCACCCCTCCACTTT.

The V gene is TRBV30, the J gene TRBJ1-1; TRBD1 aligns across 8 bases. From germline, CDR1 is GTSNPN and CDR2 SVGIG (reference sequence). This CDR3 has 12 residues. Trimming at V came to 7 bases and at J to 3 bases, leaving 4 bases not matched to a gene. The chain's CDR3 is CASTGGYTEAFF. The CDR3 coding sequence is TGTGCCTCAACAGGGGGTTACACTGAAGCTTTCTTT.

The gene calls are TRBV5-5 and TRBJ2-2, with a possible D match to TRBD1 (5 bases). Germline CDR1 is SGHKS and CDR2 is YYEKEE (reference sequence). The CDR3 runs to 13 residues. Trimming stripped 3 bases from V and 7 bases from J, with 10 bases between. The CDR3 spells CASSSPRDGELFF. The CDR3 DNA follows: TGTGCCAGCAGCTCCCCCAGGGACGGGGAGCTGTTTTTT.

The chain couples TRBV30 to TRBJ1-5; 8 bases fit TRBD1. Trimming removed 5 bases from V and 5 bases from J; junction bases left unmatched: 14. The CDR3 runs 16 residues. In germline, CDR1 is GTSNPN, CDR2 SVGIG (reference sequence). This CDR3 reads CAWADIDRGRDQPQHF. CDR3 in DNA: TGTGCCTGGGCTGATATTGACAGGGGCCGAGATCAGCCCCAGCATTTT.

The chain combines TRBV6-1 with TRBJ1-3; D ambiguous. V lost 3 bases to trimming and J lost 1 base, with 7 bases between them. CDR3 size: 14 residues. Germline assignment: CDR1 MNHNS and CDR2 SASEGT. DNA of the CDR3: TGTGCCAGCAGTGACCCGACTTCTGGAAACACCATATATTTT. Translated: CASSDPTSGNTIYF.

The genes are TRBV11-1 and TRBJ1-1; no definite D call. Per the germline V gene, CDR1 is SGHAT and CDR2 is FQDESV (reference sequence). The CDR3 is 14 residues long. V gave up 1 base and J gave up 3 bases, with 9 bases separating them. The CDR3 loop reads CASSLGKAYTEAFF. CDR3 coding DNA: TGTGCCAGCAGCTTAGGAAAGGCTTACACTGAAGCTTTCTTT.

The chain joins TRBV19 to TRBJ1-6, with D unresolved. V gave up 2 bases and J gave up 7 bases, with 0 bases separating them. Germline loops: CDR1 LNHDA, CDR2 SQIVND (reference sequence). The CDR3 totals 11 residues. The DNA of the CDR3 is TGTGCCAGTAGTATAAATTCACCCCTCCACTTT. Its translation: CASSINSPLHF.

V is TRBV30 and J is TRBJ2-7, with 7 bases aligning to TRBD1. CDR3 size: 14 residues. Germline values: CDR1 GTSNPN, CDR2 SVGIG (reference sequence). The junction had 4 bases not matched to a gene; V was cut back by 2 bases and J by 0 bases. CDR3 sequence reads: CAWSRGLSSYEQYF. The CDR3 DNA is TGTGCCTGGAGTAGGGGGCTTAGCTCCTACGAGCAGTACTTC. The full variable domain, completed using reference TRBV30 and TRBJ2-7, is SQTIHQWPATLVQPVGSPLSLECTVEGTSNPNLYWYRQAAGRGLQLLFYSVGIGQISSEVPQNLSASRPQDRQFILSSKKLLLSDSGFYLCAWSRGLSSYEQYFGPGTRLTVT.

This chain uses TRBV7-9 with TRBJ1-2; D not resolved. Between the trimmed V and J ends, which lost 2 bases and 7 bases, there was a span of 14 bases. There are 14 residues in the CDR3. From germline, CDR1 is SEHNR and CDR2 FQNEAQ (reference sequence). In DNA, the CDR3 is TGTGCCAGCAGCTTAATTTACAGTTTTTCTGGCTACACCTTC. Its protein is CASSLIYSFSGYTF.

V gene TRBV2 combines with J gene TRBJ1-2; TRBD1 agrees at 7 bases. There are 14 residues in the CDR3. Unmatched junction bases numbered 4, after V lost 6 bases and J lost 0 bases. Germline V gene sequence: CDR1 SNHLY, CDR2 FYNNEI. CDR3 residues: CASSEGQSNYGYTF. The DNA of the CDR3 is TGTGCCAGCAGCGAGGGACAGTCTAACTATGGCTACACCTTC.

This chain links TRBV9 with TRBJ1-1; TRBD1 aligns across 8 bases. V dropped 7 bases and J dropped 1; count of bases not matched to a gene: 12. Germline values: CDR1 SGDLS, CDR2 YYNGEE. The CDR3 has 16 residues. CDR3 sequence: CASYGKGQAENTEAFF. The CDR3, as DNA: TGTGCCAGCTACGGAAAGGGACAGGCAGAGAACACTGAAGCTTTCTTT.

The chain recombines TRBV4-1 with TRBJ1-1; D not resolved. V lost 3 bases, J lost 0 bases, and 14 bases lay in between. This CDR3 is 16 amino acids long. Germline lookup yields CDR1 MGHRA and CDR2 YSYEKL. CDR3 protein: CASSQLSRSMNTEAFF. Here the CDR3 DNA reads TGCGCCAGCAGCCAGCTGAGTCGATCCATGAACACTGAAGCTTTCTTT.

This chain connects TRBV30 to TRBJ2-1; no clear D. Germline V lookup: CDR1 GTSNPN, CDR2 SVGIG (reference sequence). The CDR3 length is 11 residues. Between the trimmed V and J ends, which lost 3 bases and 12 bases, there was a span of 12 bases. The CDR3 DNA is TGTGCCTGGAGACCAGTGAAAGGGCAGTTCTTC. Amino acid sequence: CAWRPVKGQFF. The full variable domain, with the rest looked up from reference TRBV30 and TRBJ2-1, is SQTIHQWPATLVQPVGSPLSLECTVEGTSNPNLYWYRQAAGRGLQLLFYSVGIGQISSEVPQNLSASRPQDRQFILSSKKLLLSDSGFYLCAWRPVKGQFFGPGTRLTVL.

The CDR3, as DNA: TGTGCCAGCAGCGTAGATCAGGGGGCAAATTCACCCCTCCACTTT. This translates into CASSVDQGANSPLHF. The rearrangement links TRBV9 to TRBJ1-6; 8 nucleotides match TRBD1. This CDR3 region has 15 residues. After removal of 0 bases from V and 7 bases from J, the junction contained 3 bases not matched to a gene. CDR1 and CDR2 (germline): SGDLS, YYNGEE.

V usage is TRBV19 and J usage is TRBJ2-1; no firm D call. CDR3 length: 12 amino acids. V was trimmed by 5 bases and J by 6 bases, leaving 8 bases between them. Looked up from germline, CDR1 is LNHDA and CDR2 is SQIVND (reference sequence). Written as DNA, the CDR3 is TGTGCCAGTAGTCTATCTACCAATGAGCAGTTCTTC. This sequence encodes CASSLSTNEQFF.